Listed below are T cell receptor beta chains from one sample, sequenced in a study of T cells expressing NK-cell markers. From the 5' RACE reads, TCRdb lists one entry per CDR3 protein and no DNA. The sample has 350,000 to 450,000 distinct CDR3 sequences; the top ten hold about 5.2%. Material for sequencing was blood T cells: a sorted CD56 or NKG2C T cell subset, CD4+ or CD8+ T cells, or bulk PBMC T cells (not recorded which). The source is a man between 18 and 69 years old in good health. Each CDR3 is given with its conserved first and last residue.

CDR3aa	v_gene	j_gene
CASRRGDLDTGELFF	TRBV6-1	TRBJ2-2
CASRSVSGGPGELFF	TRBV27	TRBJ2-2
CASSQDPGSSSPLHF	TRBV4-1	TRBJ1-6
CASSLVLGAYGKLFF	TRBV7-2	TRBJ1-4
CASSSAQGTGRNREQFF	TRBV5-1	TRBJ2-1
CSALSGGRRAGELFF	TRBV20-1	TRBJ2-2
CASSHGDRPLYGYTF	TRBV6-2/TRBV6-3	TRBJ1-2
CASSLSGGRSDTQYF	TRBV5-6	TRBJ2-3
CASSSPRGVPSSYNEQFF	TRBV11-1	TRBJ2-1
CASSGWATGGGNTEAFF	TRBV2	TRBJ1-1
CASSGGRFRPNSPLHF	TRBV6-1	TRBJ1-6
CASSPGGFVSDTQYF	TRBV7-9	TRBJ2-3
CASSRLTASSTDTQYF	TRBV5-1	TRBJ2-3
CASSALGERYGYTF	TRBV5-1	TRBJ1-2